This T cell receptor (beta chain) was identified during a study of T cell repertoires in ileal Crohn's disease (dated by TCRdb to between 2018 and 2020). About the investigation overall: At the time of surgery, 35% of patients were active smokers, and the median duration of disease was about 8.5 years. Roughly half of the patients were given postoperative therapy, with 15 to 20 on anti-TNF agents and about a dozen on thiopurines. Every patient underwent surgery because of a complication, which was stricturing disease in around 61% of cases and penetrating disease in about 39%. Endoscopic postoperative recurrence was defined by a Rutgeerts score above i0. The study ran alongside a multicentre cohort designed to identify predictors of early endoscopic recurrence after ileocolonic resection. A total of some 170 mucosal samples from approximately 60 patients were sequenced, with samples obtained at several locations on the surgical specimen and at postoperative endoscopy. A prospective multicentre cohort supplied the 55 to 65 Crohn's disease patients whose TCR repertoires were analysed. Roughly 540 nanograms of biopsy DNA per sample were submitted for commercial TCRB immunosequencing. The M0 samples consisted of biopsies taken from the inflamed part of the ileum within the surgical resection specimen. On the study overall, not on this receptor specifically: Higher percentages of high-frequency clones at the time of surgery were linked to endoscopic recurrence, and every patient with clonality above 26.8% (18/57) had recurrence. Patients who were active smokers at surgery had a significantly higher proportion of clonal expansions than non-smokers (about 25% vs 20%, p=0.02). Compared with CD4 T cells, sorted CD8 T cells held more high-frequency clones, which suggests that the mucosal expansions were mostly CD8. Mucosal CD4 and CD8 T cells were sorted and sequenced only in a subgroup of patients, whose size was not stated.

CDR1 and CDR2 are read off the germline V gene as SGHTA and FQGNSA. The germline V and J ends show losses of 5 bases and 4 bases respectively, and no gene match explains 8 bases of the junction. The CDR3 contains 15 residues, cysteine and phenylalanine counted. This entry keeps only the CDR3 DNA: 45 bases, framed from base 1. Explained via the paper, the time point label denotes: inflamed ileum from the surgical specimen. Adults with ileal or ileocolonic Crohn's disease and an indication for ileocolonic resection were eligible for inclusion. Whole ileal mucosal biopsies were stored frozen at -80°C before DNA extraction. A TRizol-based method was used to extract genomic DNA from the frozen whole biopsies, and the DNA was quantified with a NanoDrop 2000 spectrophotometer. Worth noting for this clone: The antigen it recognizes is unknown. No much larger clone is present one base from it, and per-base qualities are unavailable.

Library generation was performed with the immunoSEQ multiplex PCR assay. A two-step, amplification bias-controlled multiplex PCR was used by Adaptive Biotechnology to amplify CDR3 regions from genomic DNA. Primers for every V and J gene segment were used in the first PCR, and barcodes and Illumina adapters were added in the second PCR. CDR3 libraries were sequenced on an Illumina instrument. Per the original workflow: The analysis used both the pipelines supplied by the vendor and custom analysis of the raw data in R/Bioconductor with R version 3.3.0. Clonality, which ranges from 0 to 1, was calculated as the inverse of the normalised Shannon entropy across all productive clones. The repertoire share taken up by the top 100 clones defined high-frequency clones, and only clones that passed a 95% confidence test were kept. Repertoire diversity was measured with the Simpson index, and overlap between samples was measured with the Morisita-Horn index. TCRdb mirrors the immuneACCESS table, restricted to in-frame sequences. Some clones are absent from its copies; in checked studies, under half trace to an unresolved V gene, and the reason for the others is unknown. V and J calls and clone size are as listed in that table; D and trimming were resolved from the DNA. The sample includes about 17,000 clones, with 75% to 80% observed a single time. The top ten constitute roughly 4.1% of the sample.

Sample: ileal tissue. The clonotype was recovered from an adult with Crohn's disease. The receptor chain draws on TRBV7-2 and TRBJ1-2; a stretch of 9 junction bases matches TRBD1. The sequenced DNA is TGTGCCAGCAGCCGCGGACAGGGGCAAGTCTATGGCTACACCTTC. Translated, this gives CASSRGQGQVYGYTF.